This T cell receptor beta chain was recovered during a study of blood T cell repertoires in COVID-19. The authors' processing: Scientists estimated how many nucleated cells there were by amplifying reference gene primers. Assay: immunoSEQ multiplex PCR; the TCRdb copy retains only in-frame clones and omits some. The V and J calls and clone size come from that table; D and trimming were worked out from the DNA. This table holds some 210,000 clones, around four fifths found once. This CDR3 comprises 15 residues. Germline loops: CDR1 KGHSH, CDR2 LQKENI. The junction had 10 bases not matched to a gene; V was cut back by 6 bases and J by 7 bases.

V gene TRBV18 combines with J gene TRBJ1-5; 9 nucleotides match TRBD1. The sequence came from a woman aged 70-85 years with active or convalescent COVID-19. Specimen: peripheral blood. This chain's CDR3 is CASSATGGQGQPQHF. DNA of the CDR3: TGTGCCAGCTCTGCGACAGGGGGGCAAGGACAGCCCCAGCATTTT.